The following is a T cell receptor (beta chain) sequence with its context. This sample was included in a study of blood T cell repertoires in COVID-19. Study-level information: Acute-phase and convalescent COVID-19 samples originated in the United States, Italy and Spain. T cells, B-cell-depleted T cells, or PBMCs provided the cDNA or gDNA that served as material.

Source study methods: Reference gene primer amplification yielded estimated nucleated cell counts. Here immunoSEQ multiplex PCR was the method, and the copy in TCRdb shows in-frame clones only, minus some. That table furnishes V, J and clone size, whereas the DNA furnished D and trimming. The table lists about 130,000 clones, 79% of them singletons. The CDR3 sequence is 17 residues long. The germline gives CDR1 SGDLS, CDR2 YYNGEE. V was clipped by 4 bases and J by 0 bases; unmatched bases: 8. The source is a man aged 40-49 years with active or convalescent COVID-19. The chain combines TRBV9 with TRBJ1-3; TRBD1 agrees at 9 bases. Specimen: peripheral blood. The CDR3: CASSSGGGQGSGNTIYF. CDR3 bases: TGTGCCAGCAGCTCAGGGGGGGGACAGGGCTCTGGAAACACCATATATTTT.